Included here is one T cell receptor beta chain sequence, with context. The target antigen is unknown. This entry belongs to a study of T cells in Graves' hyperthyroidism and ophthalmopathy. For the study at large: Upon initial diagnosis and before any treatment, peripheral blood was collected. Whole-study results and caveats: Expanded thyroid clonotypes (above 0.001) were mostly also found in blood.

Germline CDR1 MNHNS, CDR2 SASEGT. V was clipped by 9 bases and J by 3 bases, with 15 bases between them. This CDR3 is built from 14 residues. Amplified regions were TCR beta CDR3 sequences from RNA transcripts. HTBI primers were the set used in a first-round RT-PCR of the TCR CDR3. One entry per CDR3 protein, called by TCRdb with MiXCR from the multiplex PCR reads. The sample has roughly 260,000 distinct CDR3 sequences, roughly 15% seen once. Sequencing was carried out using blood. The rearrangement uses TRBV6-1 and TRBJ1-5; the D gene is possibly TRBD1 (6 bases). The origin of this receptor is a woman aged 40 to 50 with Graves' hyperthyroidism that later progressed to Graves' ophthalmopathy. CDR3 nucleotide sequence: TGTGCCAGTAAAACCAGGGGATTCAATCAGCCCCAGCATTTT. Its protein is CASKTRGFNQPQHF.